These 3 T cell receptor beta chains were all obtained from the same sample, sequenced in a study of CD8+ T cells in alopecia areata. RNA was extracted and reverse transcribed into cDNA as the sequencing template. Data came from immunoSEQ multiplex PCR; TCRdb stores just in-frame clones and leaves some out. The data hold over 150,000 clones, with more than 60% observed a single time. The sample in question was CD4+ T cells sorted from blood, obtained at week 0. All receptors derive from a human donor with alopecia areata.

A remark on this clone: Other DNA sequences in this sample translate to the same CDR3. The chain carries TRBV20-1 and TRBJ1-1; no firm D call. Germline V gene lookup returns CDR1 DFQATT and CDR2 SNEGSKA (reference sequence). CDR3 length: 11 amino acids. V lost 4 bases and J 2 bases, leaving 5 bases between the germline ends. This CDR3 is CSATVNTEAFF. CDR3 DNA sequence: TGCAGTGCTACCGTAAACACTGAAGCTTTCTTT.

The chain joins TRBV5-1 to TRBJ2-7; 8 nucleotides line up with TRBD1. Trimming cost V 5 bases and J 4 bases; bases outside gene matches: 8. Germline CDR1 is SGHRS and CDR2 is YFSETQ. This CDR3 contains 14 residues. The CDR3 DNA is TGCGCCAGCAGTTTTGACAGGGGCCAATACGAGCAGTACTTC. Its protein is CASSFDRGQYEQYF. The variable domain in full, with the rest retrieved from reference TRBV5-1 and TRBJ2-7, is KAGVTQTPRYLIKTRGQQVTLSCSPISGHRSVSWYQQTPGQGLQFLFEYFSETQRNKGNFPGRFSGRQFSNSRSEMNVSTLELGDSALYLCASSFDRGQYEQYFGPGTRLTVT.

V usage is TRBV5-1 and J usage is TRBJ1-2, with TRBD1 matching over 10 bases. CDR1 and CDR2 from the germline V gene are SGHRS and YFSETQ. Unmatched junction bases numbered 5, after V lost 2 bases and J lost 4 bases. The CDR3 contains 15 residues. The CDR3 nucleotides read TGCGCCAGCAGCTTCGACAGGGGGCAACGCTATGGCTACACCTTC. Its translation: CASSFDRGQRYGYTF.